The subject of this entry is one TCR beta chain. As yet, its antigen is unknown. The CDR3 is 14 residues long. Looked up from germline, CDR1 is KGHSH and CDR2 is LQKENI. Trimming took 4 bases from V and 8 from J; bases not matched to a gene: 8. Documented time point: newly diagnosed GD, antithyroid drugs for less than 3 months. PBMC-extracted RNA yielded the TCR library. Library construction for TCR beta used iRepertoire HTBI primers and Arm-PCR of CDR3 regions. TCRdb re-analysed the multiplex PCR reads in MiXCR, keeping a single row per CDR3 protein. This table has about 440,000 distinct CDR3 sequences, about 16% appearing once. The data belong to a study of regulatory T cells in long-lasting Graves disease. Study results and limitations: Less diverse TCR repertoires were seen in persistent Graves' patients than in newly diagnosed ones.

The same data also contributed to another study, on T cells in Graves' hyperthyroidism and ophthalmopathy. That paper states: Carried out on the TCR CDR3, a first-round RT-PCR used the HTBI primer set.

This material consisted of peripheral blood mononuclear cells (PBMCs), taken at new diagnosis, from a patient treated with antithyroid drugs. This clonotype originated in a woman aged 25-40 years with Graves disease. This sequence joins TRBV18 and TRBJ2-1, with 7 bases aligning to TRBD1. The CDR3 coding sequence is TGTGCCAGCTCACGGAGTAGGGGGCGCGATGAGCAGTTCTTC. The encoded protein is CASSRSRGRDEQFF.